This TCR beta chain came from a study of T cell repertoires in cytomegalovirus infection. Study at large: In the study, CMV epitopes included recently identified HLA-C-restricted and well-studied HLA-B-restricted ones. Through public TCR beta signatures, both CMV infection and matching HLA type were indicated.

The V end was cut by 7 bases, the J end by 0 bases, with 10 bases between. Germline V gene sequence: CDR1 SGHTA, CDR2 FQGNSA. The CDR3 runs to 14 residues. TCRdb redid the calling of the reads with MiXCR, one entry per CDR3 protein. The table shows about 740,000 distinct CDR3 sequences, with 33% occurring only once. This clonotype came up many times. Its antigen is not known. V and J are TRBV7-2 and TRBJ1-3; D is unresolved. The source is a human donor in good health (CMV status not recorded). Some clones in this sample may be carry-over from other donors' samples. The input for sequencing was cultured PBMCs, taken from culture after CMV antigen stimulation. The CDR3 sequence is CASTKPSSGNTIYF. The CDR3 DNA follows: TGTGCCAGCACAAAGCCTTCCTCTGGAAACACCATATATTTT.